The 9 T cell receptor beta chains reported below all come from one sample, sequenced in a study of low-dose radiotherapy and immunotherapy resistance in tumors. Gene-specific TRAV and TRBV primers were used for first-strand cDNA, covering alpha and beta chains. Amplification of TCRs used a constant-region primer and V-primer adapter for 20 PCR cycles. MiXCR, run by TCRdb on the reads, gives a single entry per CDR3 protein. The sample has some 60,000 distinct CDR3 sequences; 26% are singletons. The time point here: before trial treatment. The input for sequencing was PBMCs, taken before treatment. The receptor set was obtained from a male donor with rectosigmoid adenocarcinoma.

This clonotype appeared a single time. This chain links TRBV5-1 with TRBJ1-1; 7 nucleotides agree with TRBD1. The CDR3 is 15 amino acids. Germline loops: CDR1 SGHRS, CDR2 YFSETQ. The V segment lost 4 bases and the J segment 1 base; nucleotides outside the gene matches: 7. CDR3 nucleotide sequence: TGCGCCAGCAGCCCCGGTGGGACAGCGAACACTGAAGCTTTCTTT. Translating gives CASSPGGTANTEAFF.

This clonotype was observed at least ten times. The V gene is TRBV5-1, the J gene TRBJ2-5, with D maybe TRBD2 (7 bases). V was shortened by 0 bases and J by 2 bases, with 23 bases between the two germline ends. This CDR3 is 19 amino acids long. Germline-derived CDR1 and CDR2 are SGHRS and YFSETQ. The CDR3 DNA reads TGCGCCAGCAGCTTGGTCGGGGGGCCAGGGCGTGGATCACAAGAGACCCAGTACTTC. Residues: CASSLVGGPGRGSQETQYF.

V and J are TRBV7-2 and TRBJ1-2; 8 nucleotides agree with TRBD1. CDR1 is SGHTA, CDR2 FQGNSA, per germline. V lost 2 bases to trimming and J lost 6 bases; unmatched junction nucleotides: 8. This CDR3 spans 15 amino acids. Here the CDR3 DNA reads TGTGCCAGCAGCTTACTGGCAGGGGGCGAGAATGGCTACACCTTC. Protein: CASSLLAGGENGYTF.

This clonotype came up many times. The gene calls are TRBV7-8 and TRBJ1-1, with 7 bases matching TRBD1. The CDR3 is made up of 14 amino acids. Germline trimming cut 3 bases from V and 1 base from J; bases unmatched to any gene: 2. CDR1 and CDR2 (germline): SGHVS, FQNEAQ. The CDR3 protein is CASSLRTGNTEAFF. DNA of the CDR3: TGTGCCAGCAGCTTGAGGACAGGGAACACTGAAGCTTTCTTT. The full variable domain, completed using reference TRBV7-8 and TRBJ1-1, is GAGVSQSPRYKVAKRGQDVALRCDPISGHVSLFWYQQALGQGPEFLTYFQNEAQLDKSGLPSDRFFAERPEGSVSTLKIQRTQQEDSAVYLCASSLRTGNTEAFFGQGTRLTVV.

The chain combines TRBV20-1 with TRBJ2-2; 9 bases are a match to TRBD2. CDR1 and CDR2 (germline): DFQATT, SNEGSKA (reference sequence). Unmatched junction bases numbered 6, after V lost 5 bases and J lost 5 bases. The CDR3 runs 14 residues. CDR3 coding DNA: TGCAGTGCTCTAGGACTAGCGCGGACCGGGGAGCTGTTTTTT. As protein: CSALGLARTGELFF.

This clonotype was counted at least ten times. The gene calls are TRBV29-1 and TRBJ2-1; maybe TRBD2 (6 bases). This CDR3 contains 15 residues. Trimming stripped 3 bases from V and 6 bases from J, with 18 bases between. CDR1 and CDR2 (germline): SQVTM, ANQGSEA. In nucleotides, the CDR3 is TGCAGCGTTGAGGCCATGGGGGGAACCCTCAATGAGCAGTTCTTC. This gives the protein CSVEAMGGTLNEQFF.

In this sample, this clonotype turned up many times. The chain is built from TRBV2 and TRBJ1-2, with TRBD1 identical over 10 bases. Germline V lookup: CDR1 SNHLY, CDR2 FYNNEI. V lost 6 bases to trimming and J lost 7 bases; unmatched junction nucleotides: 5. CDR3 length: 13 amino acids. CDR3 sequence reads: CASRDRGFGGYTF. CDR3 DNA: TGTGCCAGCAGGGACAGGGGGTTTGGTGGCTACACCTTC.

At least ten counts were recorded for this clonotype. This chain joins TRBV14 and TRBJ2-1; the match to TRBD1 covers 8 bases. This CDR3 comprises 19 residues. V shed 3 bases and J 5 bases; nucleotides not matched to a gene: 18. Germline lookup yields CDR1 SGHDN and CDR2 FVKESK. Here the CDR3 DNA reads TGTGCCAGCAGCCATCAACAGGGGGTCATTCGACCCGGCGACAATGAGCAGTTCTTC. This codes for CASSHQQGVIRPGDNEQFF.

J is TRBJ2-5 and V is TRBV28; 9 bases are a match to TRBD2. This CDR3 is built from 16 residues. The germline CDR1 and CDR2 sequences are MDHEN and SYDVKM. Trimming cost V 7 bases and J 4 bases; bases outside gene matches: 13. The DNA of the CDR3 is TGTGCCAGCAAGTCTATAGCGGGAGTGTACCGAGAGACCCAGTACTTC. Translated: CASKSIAGVYRETQYF.